A single count supports the clone carrying this TCR beta chain. These data belong to a study of blood T cell repertoires in COVID-19. As for the study in general: The United States, Italy and Spain supplied acute and convalescent COVID-19 samples. From T cells, B-cell-depleted T cells, or PBMCs came the material, which was cDNA or gDNA.

Original methodology: Amplification of reference gene primers provided the estimated nucleated cell counts. TCRdb's copy holds only in-frame clones and misses some; the assay was immunoSEQ multiplex PCR. The V and J calls and clone size are taken from that table; D and trimming were inferred from the DNA. The sample has 150,000 or so clones, 60% to 80% seen once; the top ten hold approximately 2%. Material: peripheral blood. The source is a woman aged 70-85 years with acute or convalescent COVID-19.

CDR3 nucleotides: TGTGCCAGTACTGACAGGGCCTATGGCTACACCTTC. Translated, it gives CASTDRAYGYTF. The chain is built from TRBV19 and TRBJ1-2; 7 bases map to TRBD1. Germline V gene sequence: CDR1 LNHDA, CDR2 SQIVND (reference sequence). Losses at the gene ends were 7 bases for V and 4 bases for J; bases not matched to a gene: 3. The CDR3 extends over 12 amino acids.